This note documents a single T cell receptor beta chain sequence. No antigen is known for it. Germline loops: CDR1 SGHKS, CDR2 YYEKEE (reference sequence). V lost 0 bases and J 0 bases, leaving 9 bases between the germline ends. This CDR3 contains 15 residues. The data are from a study of follicular helper T cells after annual influenza vaccination. General study points: ICOS+CD38+ cTfh clonality change tracked circulating plasmablast frequency change.

Time point of the sample: 2014-2015 season, 7 days after vaccination. Subjects lived in the community and lacked influenza vaccine within the prior 6 months. TCRB sequencing was done at Survey resolution level. Repertoires were generated with immunoSEQ multiplex PCR, while TCRdb's copy carries only in-frame clones and drops some. The data hold some 15,000 clones, with approximately 84% observed a single time. The source material was CXCR5+ CD38- circulating T follicular helper cells from blood, sampled 7 days after influenza vaccination. Sample subset: circulating Tfh, non-naive CD4+CXCR5+PD-1+ (ICOS+CD38+ or ICOS-CD38-). The chain is built from TRBV5-5 and TRBJ1-1; D ambiguous. The receptor was derived from an adult who received the influenza vaccine. CDR3 amino acids: CASSLVQLLNTEAFF. The DNA for the CDR3 is TGTGCCAGCAGCTTGGTCCAGTTATTGAACACTGAAGCTTTCTTT.